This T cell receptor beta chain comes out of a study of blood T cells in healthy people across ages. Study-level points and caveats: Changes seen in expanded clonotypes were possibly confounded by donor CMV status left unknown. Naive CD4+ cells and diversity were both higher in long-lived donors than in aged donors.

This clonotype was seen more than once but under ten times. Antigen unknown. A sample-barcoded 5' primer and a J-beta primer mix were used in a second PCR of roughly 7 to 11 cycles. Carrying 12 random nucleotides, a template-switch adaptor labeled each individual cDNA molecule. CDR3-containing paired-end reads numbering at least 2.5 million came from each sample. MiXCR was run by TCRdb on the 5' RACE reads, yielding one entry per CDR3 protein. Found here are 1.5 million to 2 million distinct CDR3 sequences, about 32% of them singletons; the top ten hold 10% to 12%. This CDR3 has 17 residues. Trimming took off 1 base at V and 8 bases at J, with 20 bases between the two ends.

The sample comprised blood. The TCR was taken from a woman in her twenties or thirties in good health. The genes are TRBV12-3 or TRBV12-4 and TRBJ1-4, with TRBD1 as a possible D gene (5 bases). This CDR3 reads CASSLDILSRGSEKLFF. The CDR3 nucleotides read TGTGCCAGCAGTTTAGATATCCTTAGTAGGGGCAGCGAAAAACTGTTTTTT.